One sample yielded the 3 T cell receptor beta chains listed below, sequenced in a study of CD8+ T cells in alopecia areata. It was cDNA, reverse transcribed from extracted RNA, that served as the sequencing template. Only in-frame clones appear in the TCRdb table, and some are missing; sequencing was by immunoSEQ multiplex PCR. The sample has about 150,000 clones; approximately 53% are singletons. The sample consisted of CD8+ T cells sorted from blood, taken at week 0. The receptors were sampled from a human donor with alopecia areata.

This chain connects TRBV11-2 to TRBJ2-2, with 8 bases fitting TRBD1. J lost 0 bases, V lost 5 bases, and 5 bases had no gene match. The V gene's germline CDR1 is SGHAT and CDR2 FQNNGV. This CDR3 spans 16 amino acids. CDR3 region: CASSLGQGANTGELFF. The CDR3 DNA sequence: TGTGCCAGCAGCCTCGGACAGGGCGCGAACACCGGGGAGCTGTTTTTT.

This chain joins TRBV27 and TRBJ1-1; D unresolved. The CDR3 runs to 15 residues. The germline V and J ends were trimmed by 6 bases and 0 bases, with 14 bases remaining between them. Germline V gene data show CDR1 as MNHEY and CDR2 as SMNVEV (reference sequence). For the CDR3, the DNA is TGTGCCAGCAGCCATTCGGCCCGCATGAACACTGAAGCTTTCTTT. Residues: CASSHSARMNTEAFF.

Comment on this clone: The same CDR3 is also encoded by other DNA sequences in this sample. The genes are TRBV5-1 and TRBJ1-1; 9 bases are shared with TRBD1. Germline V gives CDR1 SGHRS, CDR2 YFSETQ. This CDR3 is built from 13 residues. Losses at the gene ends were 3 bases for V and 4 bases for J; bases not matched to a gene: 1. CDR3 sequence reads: CASSSTGGTEAFF. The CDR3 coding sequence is TGCGCCAGCAGCTCGACAGGGGGCACTGAAGCTTTCTTT.